This record concerns one T cell receptor beta chain sequence. Coverage ceases 3 residues before the CDR3 finishes, and the germline J gene fills in the end. Trimming removed 4 bases at V and 1 base at J, with 10 bases between. The CDR3 spans 14 residues. Per the germline V gene, CDR1 is SGHAT and CDR2 is FQNNGV. This sample was taken from a study of T cells in women clearing cervical HPV infection. Only in-frame clones appear in the TCRdb table, and some are missing; sequencing was by immunoSEQ multiplex PCR. The sample includes approximately 35,000 clones. Sequenced material: blood buffy coat. This TCR derives from a woman aged 18 to 75 with a cervical HPV16 infection that either progressed to CIN3+ or cleared (not recorded which). J is TRBJ1-2 and V is TRBV11-2; no reliable D call. The CDR3 spells CASSSNRDNYGYTF. CDR3 DNA, as far as it was read: TGTGCCAGCAGCTCCAACAGAGATAACTATGGC.